This T cell receptor (beta chain) was documented in a study of T cell responses to AZD1222 COVID-19 vaccine. Study-level background: Pooling covered second doses at about 4 or about 12 weeks.

In germline, CDR1 is SQVTM, CDR2 ANQGSEA. J lost 6 bases, V lost 4 bases, and 7 bases had no gene match. The CDR3 contains 13 residues. Sequenced by immunoSEQ multiplex PCR; TCRdb stores in-frame clones only, minus some. The data contain 98,000 or so clones, approximately 86% of them singletons. This clone has just one count. This sequence joins TRBV29-1 and TRBJ1-2; TRBD1 aligns across 8 bases. The specimen was peripheral blood, collected on day 0 of AZD1222 vaccination. This receptor was taken from an adult in good health. CDR3 nucleotides: TGCAGCGTTGGCCCCAGGGGGCTAGATGGCTACACCTTC. This translates into CSVGPRGLDGYTF.